The entry below gives a single T cell receptor (beta chain) sequence along with its context. V lost 3 bases and J 0 bases, leaving 9 bases between the germline ends. The CDR3 is made up of 15 amino acids. Per the germline V gene, CDR1 is WNHNN and CDR2 is SYGVQD (reference sequence). The sample belongs to a study of blood T cell repertoires in COVID-19. Across the whole study: The analysed material was cDNA or gDNA that came from T cells, B-cell-depleted T cells, or PBMCs.

This table comes from immunoSEQ multiplex PCR, and its TCRdb copy is limited to in-frame clones, with some not included. The repertoire includes 250,000 or so clones, approximately 89% of them detected once, and roughly 2.5% sits in the top ten. The sample consisted of PBMCs or T cells enriched from blood (not recorded which). The chain uses TRBV10-1 and TRBJ2-1, with D tentatively TRBD2 (5 bases). The source is a woman in her thirties or forties with acute COVID-19. The CDR3 nucleotides are TGCGCCAGCAGTGAAGAGCGGAGCTCCTACAATGAGCAGTTCTTC. This encodes CASSEERSSYNEQFF.